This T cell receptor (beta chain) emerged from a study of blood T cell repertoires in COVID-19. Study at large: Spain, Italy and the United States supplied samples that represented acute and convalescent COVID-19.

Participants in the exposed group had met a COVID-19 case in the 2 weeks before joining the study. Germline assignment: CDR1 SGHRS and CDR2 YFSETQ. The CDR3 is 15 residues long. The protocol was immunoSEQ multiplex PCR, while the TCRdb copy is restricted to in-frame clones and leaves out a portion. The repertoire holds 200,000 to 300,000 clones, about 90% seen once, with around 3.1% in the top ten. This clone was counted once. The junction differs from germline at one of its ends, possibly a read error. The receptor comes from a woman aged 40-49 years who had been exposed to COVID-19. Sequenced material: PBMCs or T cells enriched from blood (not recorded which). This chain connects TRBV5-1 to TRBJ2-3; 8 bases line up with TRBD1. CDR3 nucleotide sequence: TGTGCCAGCAGGAGACAGGGGACCTCGGGAGATACGCAGTATTTT. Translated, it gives CASRRQGTSGDTQYF.